A selection of T cell receptor beta chains follows, all from one sample in a study of T cell responses to AZD1222 COVID-19 vaccine. Profiling relied on immunoSEQ multiplex PCR, and the TCRdb table lists in-frame clones only, not all of them. Among 100,000 to 150,000 clones, about 93% were seen once, and the ten largest hold 3.5% to 4.5%. The sequenced sample was peripheral blood, obtained 28 days after the second dose of the MenACWY control vaccine. These TCRs come from an adult who received the MenACWY meningococcal vaccine as a control. Each CDR3 is given with its conserved first and last residue. The order of the fields is J gene, clone size, V gene, CDR3 length, D gene, CDR3 DNA, CDR3 protein. D genes are given only for firm matches. The listing skips clone size in some rows; elsewhere it reads once, few, many or a size class.

j_call: TRBJ2-7
clone_size: NA
v_call: TRBV25-1
cdr3_length: 13
d_call: NA
cdr3_nt: TGTGCCAGCAGCGACTTAGACAAGAACGAGCAGTACTTC
cdr3_aa: CASSDLDKNEQYF

j_call: TRBJ2-3
clone_size: NA
v_call: TRBV11-3
cdr3_length: 16
d_call: TRBD2
cdr3_nt: TGTGCCAGCAGCCCCGGACTAGCGGGGGGCGGAGATACGCAGTATTTT
cdr3_aa: CASSPGLAGGGDTQYF

j_call: TRBJ2-3
clone_size: NA
v_call: TRBV12-3/TRBV12-4
cdr3_length: 13
d_call: NA
cdr3_nt: TGTGCCAGCAGCAAAGCAGACAGTAATACGCAGTATTTT
cdr3_aa: CASSKADSNTQYF

j_call: TRBJ1-4
clone_size: NA
v_call: TRBV5-1
cdr3_length: 17
d_call: TRBD1
cdr3_nt: TGCGCCAGCAGCCCGACCTCGGGACAGGGGGCGCTCGAAAAACTGTTTTTT
cdr3_aa: CASSPTSGQGALEKLFF

j_call: TRBJ2-5
clone_size: NA
v_call: TRBV5-1
cdr3_length: 15
d_call: TRBD1
cdr3_nt: TGCGCCAGCAGCTTAGACAGGGGCGAGGCAGAGACCCAGTACTTC
cdr3_aa: CASSLDRGEAETQYF

j_call: TRBJ1-5
clone_size: few
v_call: TRBV3-1/TRBV3-2
cdr3_length: 15
d_call: NA
cdr3_nt: TGTGCCAGCAGCCAAAGCACAGGGTCGGGGCAGCCCCAGCATTTT
cdr3_aa: CASSQSTGSGQPQHF

j_call: TRBJ2-2
clone_size: NA
v_call: TRBV4-2
cdr3_length: 17
d_call: TRBD2
cdr3_nt: TGTGCCAGCAGCCAAGGGGGACTAGCGGACAACACCGGGGAGCTGTTTTTT
cdr3_aa: CASSQGGLADNTGELFF

j_call: TRBJ2-1
clone_size: once
v_call: TRBV28
cdr3_length: 14
d_call: NA
cdr3_nt: TGTGCCAGCAGTTTATGGGGGGTTTACAATGAGCAGTTCTTC
cdr3_aa: CASSLWGVYNEQFF

j_call: TRBJ1-2
clone_size: NA
v_call: TRBV18
cdr3_length: 12
d_call: NA
cdr3_nt: TGTGCCAGCTCACCACAGGGGGGTGGCTACACCTTC
cdr3_aa: CASSPQGGGYTF

j_call: TRBJ2-2
clone_size: NA
v_call: TRBV7-6
cdr3_length: 17
d_call: TRBD2
cdr3_nt: TGTGCCAGCAGCTCCCGACTAGCGGGGGGGTCCTCCGGGGAGCTGTTTTTT
cdr3_aa: CASSSRLAGGSSGELFF

j_call: TRBJ2-7
clone_size: NA
v_call: TRBV18
cdr3_length: 14
d_call: NA
cdr3_nt: TGTGCCAGCTCAAACCAGGGGCAGCAATACGAGCAGTACTTC
cdr3_aa: CASSNQGQQYEQYF

j_call: TRBJ2-5
clone_size: NA
v_call: TRBV19
cdr3_length: 13
d_call: NA
cdr3_nt: TGTGCCAGTAGCCAGGTTTTACGCGAGACCCAGTACTTC
cdr3_aa: CASSQVLRETQYF

j_call: TRBJ1-4
clone_size: NA
v_call: TRBV27
cdr3_length: 14
d_call: NA
cdr3_nt: TGTGCCAGCCGCCCTTCCGGGAGTTATGAAAAACTGTTTTTT
cdr3_aa: CASRPSGSYEKLFF

j_call: TRBJ1-2
clone_size: NA
v_call: TRBV25-1
cdr3_length: 15
d_call: TRBD1
cdr3_nt: TGTGCCAGCAGTGGCTTCGACAGGGGGCGACGGGGCTACACCTTC
cdr3_aa: CASSGFDRGRRGYTF

j_call: TRBJ2-1
clone_size: NA
v_call: TRBV7-9
cdr3_length: 12
d_call: NA
cdr3_nt: TGTGCCAGCAGCTTCTCATACAATGAGCAGTTCTTC
cdr3_aa: CASSFSYNEQFF

j_call: TRBJ2-1
clone_size: NA
v_call: TRBV21-1
cdr3_length: 13
d_call: NA
cdr3_nt: TGTGCCAGCAGCAAAGTGCTGGGAAATGAGCAGTTCTTC
cdr3_aa: CASSKVLGNEQFF

j_call: TRBJ1-4
clone_size: NA
v_call: TRBV18
cdr3_length: 15
d_call: NA
cdr3_nt: TGTGCCAGCTCACCCGAGACTGGACCTAATGAAAAACTGTTTTTT
cdr3_aa: CASSPETGPNEKLFF

j_call: TRBJ1-1
clone_size: NA
v_call: TRBV5-4
cdr3_length: 13
d_call: NA
cdr3_nt: TGTGCCAGCAGGAGGGGATTGAACACTGAAGCTTTCTTT
cdr3_aa: CASRRGLNTEAFF